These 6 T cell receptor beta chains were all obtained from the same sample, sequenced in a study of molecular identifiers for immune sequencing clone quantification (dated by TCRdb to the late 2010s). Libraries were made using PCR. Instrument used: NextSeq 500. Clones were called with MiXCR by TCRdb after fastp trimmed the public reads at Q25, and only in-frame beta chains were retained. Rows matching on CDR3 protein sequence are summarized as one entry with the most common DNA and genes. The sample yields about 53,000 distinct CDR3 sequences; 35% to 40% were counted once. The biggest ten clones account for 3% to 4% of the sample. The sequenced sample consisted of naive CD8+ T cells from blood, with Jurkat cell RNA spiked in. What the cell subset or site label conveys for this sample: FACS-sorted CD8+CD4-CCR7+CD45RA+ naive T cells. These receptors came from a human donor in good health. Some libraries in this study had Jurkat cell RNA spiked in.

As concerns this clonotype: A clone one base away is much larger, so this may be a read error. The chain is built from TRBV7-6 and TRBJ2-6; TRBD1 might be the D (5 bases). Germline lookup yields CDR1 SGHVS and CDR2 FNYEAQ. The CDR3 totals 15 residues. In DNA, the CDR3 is TGTGCCAGCAGACTCGACACCTCTGGGGCCTACGTCCTGACTTTC. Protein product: CASRLDTSGAYVLTF.

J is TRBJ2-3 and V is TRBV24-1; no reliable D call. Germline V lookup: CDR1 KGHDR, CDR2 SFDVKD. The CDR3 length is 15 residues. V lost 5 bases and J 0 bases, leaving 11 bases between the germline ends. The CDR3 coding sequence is TGTGCCACCAGTGGAAGGGTGTACAGCACAGATACGCAGTATTTT. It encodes CATSGRVYSTDTQYF.

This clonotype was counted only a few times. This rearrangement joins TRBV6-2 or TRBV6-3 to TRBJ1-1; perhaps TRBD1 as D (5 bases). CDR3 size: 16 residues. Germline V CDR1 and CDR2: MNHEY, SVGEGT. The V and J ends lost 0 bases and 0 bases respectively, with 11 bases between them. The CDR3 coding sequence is TGTGCCAGCAGTTACTCGATCCGACAGTTGAACACTGAAGCTTTCTTT. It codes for CASSYSIRQLNTEAFF.

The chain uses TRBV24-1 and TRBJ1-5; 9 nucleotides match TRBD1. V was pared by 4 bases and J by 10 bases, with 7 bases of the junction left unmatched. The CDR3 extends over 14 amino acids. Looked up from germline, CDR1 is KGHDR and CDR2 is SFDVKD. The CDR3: CATSERDREGPQHF. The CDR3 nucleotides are TGTGCCACCAGTGAAAGGGACAGGGAAGGACCCCAGCATTTT.

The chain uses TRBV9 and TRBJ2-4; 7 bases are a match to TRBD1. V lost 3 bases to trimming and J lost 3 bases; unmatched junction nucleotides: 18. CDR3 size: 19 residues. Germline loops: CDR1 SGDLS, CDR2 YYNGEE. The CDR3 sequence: CASSASSTLQGDDKNIQYF. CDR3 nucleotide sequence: TGTGCCAGCAGCGCTTCTTCCACCCTTCAGGGGGACGACAAAAACATTCAGTACTTC.

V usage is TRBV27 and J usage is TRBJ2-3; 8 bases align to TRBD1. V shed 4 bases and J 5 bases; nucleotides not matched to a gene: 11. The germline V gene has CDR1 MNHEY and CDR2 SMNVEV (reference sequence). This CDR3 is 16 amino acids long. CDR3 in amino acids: CASSSKTGASGDTQYF. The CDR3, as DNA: TGTGCCAGCAGTTCCAAGACAGGGGCGAGCGGAGATACGCAGTATTTT.